The present entry profiles one TCR beta chain with its context. What it binds is not known. This record comes from a study of cytomegalovirus exposure and HLA in healthy donors. The study, taken as a whole, reports: Cytomegalovirus association was assigned to approximately 180 TCR beta chains. Immune exposure information available was restricted to CMV serostatus. In an earlier analysis, in roughly 580 donors, most V segments appeared productive either ~87% or ~30% of the time.

Germline trimming cut 4 bases from V and 3 bases from J; bases unmatched to any gene: 4. This CDR3 is 14 amino acids long. Germline CDR1 ENHRY, CDR2 SYGVKD. Both 60 Vbeta primers and 13 Jbeta primers went into the PCR. Original analysis: Approximately 9.9 million shared chains were among the 65 million to 85 million unique TCR beta chains that a later analysis counted. Only in-frame clones appear in the TCRdb table, and some are missing; sequencing was by immunoSEQ multiplex PCR. V, J and clone size were drawn from that table, and D and trimming were deduced from the DNA. The sample lists around 64,000 clones, approximately 78% occurring once.

Material for sequencing was PBMCs. The chain uses TRBV10-3 and TRBJ2-3; TRBD2 matches at 7 bases. The TCR sequence derives from a man younger than 35 in good health and CMV-seropositive. The CDR3 region has the DNA TGTGCCATCAGTGCGGGAGCGGGGACAGATACGCAGTATTTT. Translated: CAISAGAGTDTQYF.